These 26 T cell receptor beta chains were all obtained from the same sample, sequenced in a study of blood T cell repertoires in COVID-19. TCRdb's table, derived via immunoSEQ multiplex PCR, lists solely in-frame clones and lacks some. There are around 340,000 clones in the sample; around 85% occur only once, and about 4% lies in the top ten. The sequenced sample was PBMCs or T cells enriched from blood (not recorded which). These receptors came from a woman in her 40s with acute COVID-19.

The genes are TRBV9 and TRBJ2-7; 11 bases map to TRBD1. CDR1 SGDLS and CDR2 YYNGEE come from the germline V gene. The CDR3 loop spans 14 amino acids. V lost 4 bases and J lost 4; bases outside the gene matches: 4. The chain's CDR3 is CASSRGQGAYEQYF. CDR3 sequence (DNA): TGTGCCAGCAGCCGCGGACAGGGGGCTTACGAGCAGTACTTC.

V and J are TRBV3-1 (or the pseudogene TRBV3-2) and TRBJ2-3, with 11 bases that match TRBD2. In germline, CDR1 is LGHDT, CDR2 YNNKEL (reference sequence). The CDR3 contains 19 residues. V was clipped by 6 bases and J by 3 bases; unmatched bases: 17. CDR3 protein: CASSRLAGMGIPNTDTQYF. CDR3 bases: TGTGCCAGCAGTCGACTAGCGGGAATGGGGATTCCCAATACAGATACGCAGTATTTT.

DNA for the CDR3: TGTGCCAGCAGCAAAGACAGGGATACTTACTCCTACAATGAGCAGTTCTTC. Protein: CASSKDRDTYSYNEQFF. The chain is built from TRBV27 and TRBJ2-1, with 7 bases identical to TRBD1. Trimming at V came to 6 bases and at J to 0 bases, leaving 11 bases not matched to a gene. From germline, CDR1 is MNHEY and CDR2 SMNVEV (reference sequence). The CDR3 spans 17 residues.

Comment on this clone: Other DNA sequences in this specimen translate into the identical CDR3. This chain uses TRBV5-4 with TRBJ2-1, with 9 nucleotides matching TRBD1. From germline, CDR1 is SGHNT and CDR2 YYREEE (reference sequence). V shed 0 bases and J 6 bases; nucleotides not matched to a gene: 4. The CDR3 runs to 15 residues. This CDR3 is CASSLGGQGVNEQFF. The CDR3 DNA is TGTGCCAGCAGCTTGGGGGGACAGGGAGTCAATGAGCAGTTCTTC.

The CDR3 DNA is TGTGCCAGCAGCTCCCGCCCTCGGACAGGGATTATCTCTGGGGCCAACGTCCTGACTTTC. Translating it yields CASSSRPRTGIISGANVLTF. V usage is TRBV7-8 and J usage is TRBJ2-6, with TRBD1 identical over 8 bases. V lost 4 bases and J lost 0; bases outside the gene matches: 14. Germline V gene lookup returns CDR1 SGHVS and CDR2 FQNEAQ. The CDR3 covers 20 residues.

The chain employs TRBV6-1 and TRBJ1-5; 8 nucleotides align to TRBD1. The CDR3 extends over 16 amino acids. Per the germline V gene, CDR1 is MNHNS and CDR2 is SASEGT. V lost 3 bases and J lost 6; bases outside the gene matches: 10. The CDR3 here is CASSDPFKGQGQPQHF. CDR3 sequence (DNA): TGTGCCAGCAGTGACCCCTTCAAAGGACAGGGTCAGCCCCAGCATTTT.

This clone has just one count. V is TRBV5-4 and J is TRBJ2-2, with 11 bases that match TRBD1. There are 15 residues in the CDR3. The germline CDR1 and CDR2 sequences are SGHNT and YYREEE (reference sequence). Trimming cost V 4 bases and J 7 bases; bases outside gene matches: 6. DNA of the CDR3: TGTGCCAGCAGCGCGGACAGGGGGCTGGGCGGGGAGCTGTTTTTT. Translated: CASSADRGLGGELFF.

The CDR3 region is CASSLQVGQAEETQYF. The CDR3 nucleotides are TGTGCCAGCAGCTTACAGGTCGGACAGGCTGAAGAGACCCAGTACTTC. The rearrangement uses TRBV11-2 and TRBJ2-5; 7 bases are a match to TRBD1. CDR1 SGHAT and CDR2 FQNNGV come from the germline V gene. The CDR3 consists of 16 residues. The V segment lost 2 bases and the J segment 3 bases; nucleotides outside the gene matches: 9.

The chain employs TRBV5-1 and TRBJ2-3; no firm D call. V lost 4 bases, J lost 0 bases, and 15 bases lay in between. There are 16 residues in the CDR3. Germline CDR1 reads SGHRS; CDR2 reads YFSETQ. The CDR3 DNA is TGCGCCAGCAGCCGCCGTTTTGAGTCCAGCACAGATACGCAGTATTTT. It yields the protein CASSRRFESSTDTQYF.

This clone was counted once. The V gene is TRBV7-6, the J gene TRBJ1-1; 7 bases agree with TRBD1. After removal of 1 base from V and 5 bases from J, the junction contained 13 bases not matched to a gene. The CDR3 is 17 amino acids. The germline CDR1 and CDR2 sequences are SGHVS and FNYEAQ. CDR3 sequence (DNA): TGTGCCAGCAGCTTAGGGGAGACCGACAGGGAAGGGACTGAAGCTTTCTTT. Translation gives CASSLGETDREGTEAFF.

CDR3 in DNA: TGTGCCAGCAGCTTAGCTCCGAAAACCGGGTCCTACGAGCAGTACTTC. Translation: CASSLAPKTGSYEQYF. The V and J genes are TRBV11-2 and TRBJ2-7; no clear D. Germline V gene data show CDR1 as SGHAT and CDR2 as FQNNGV. The V end was cut by 1 base, the J end by 1 base, with 14 bases between. This CDR3 comprises 16 residues.

V is TRBV18 and J is TRBJ2-1; 12 bases fit TRBD1. The CDR3 extends over 15 amino acids. CDR1 is KGHSH, CDR2 LQKENI, per germline. V shed 4 bases and J 7 bases; nucleotides not matched to a gene: 5. The CDR3 protein is CASSRDRGRGNEQFF. CDR3 coding DNA: TGTGCCAGCTCACGGGACAGGGGGCGCGGGAATGAGCAGTTCTTC.

V and J are TRBV28 and TRBJ1-5; D is unresolved. CDR3 size: 13 residues. V dropped 3 bases and J dropped 0 bases, with 3 bases sitting between them. Per germline, CDR1 MDHEN and CDR2 SYDVKM. The CDR3 DNA sequence: TGTGCCAGCAGTTTTATTAGCAATCAGCCCCAGCATTTT. Translating it yields CASSFISNQPQHF.

The V gene is TRBV5-5, the J gene TRBJ1-1, with 7 bases matching TRBD1. V lost 2 bases, J lost 2 bases, and 12 bases stayed unmatched. The CDR3 extends over 17 amino acids. Germline CDR1 is SGHKS and CDR2 is YYEKEE (reference sequence). In nucleotides, the CDR3 is TGTGCCAGCAGCTTCATTACTAAAACAGGGGATAACACTGAAGCTTTCTTT. Translated: CASSFITKTGDNTEAFF. Complete variable domain (other parts from reference TRBV5-5 and TRBJ1-1): DAGVTQSPTHLIKTRGQQVTLRCSPISGHKSVSWYQQVLGQGPQFIFQYYEKEERGRGNFPDRFSARQFPNYSSELNVNALLLGDSALYLCASSFITKTGDNTEAFFGQGTRLTVV.

The chain has TRBV3-1 (or the pseudogene TRBV3-2) and TRBJ1-6, with D tentatively TRBD1 (5 bases). Germline CDR1 reads LGHDT; CDR2 reads YNNKEL (reference sequence). V lost 0 bases and J 10 bases, leaving 10 bases between the germline ends. The CDR3 runs 14 residues. The chain's CDR3 is CASSQDQGNSPLHF. CDR3 in DNA: TGTGCCAGCAGCCAAGACCAGGGAAACTCACCCCTCCACTTT.

The V call is TRBV27, the J call TRBJ1-1; D is uncertain. Deletions cut 3 bases from V and 5 bases from J, with 10 bases between. The CDR3 contains 13 residues. Germline CDR1 is MNHEY and CDR2 is SMNVEV (reference sequence). The CDR3: CASSFNTWTEAFF. CDR3 nucleotides: TGTGCCAGCAGTTTCAACACCTGGACTGAAGCTTTCTTT.

This chain connects TRBV11-2 to TRBJ2-7, with 11 positions matching TRBD2. Losses at the gene ends were 8 bases for V and 3 bases for J; bases not matched to a gene: 15. CDR1 SGHAT and CDR2 FQNNGV come from the germline V gene. The CDR3 covers 17 residues. CDR3 loop: CASGGTSGNIMVYEQYF. In DNA form, the CDR3 reads TGTGCCAGCGGGGGGACTAGCGGTAATATTATGGTCTACGAGCAGTACTTC.

The chain recombines TRBV19 with TRBJ1-2, with TRBD1 matching over 9 bases. From germline, CDR1 is LNHDA and CDR2 SQIVND (reference sequence). The CDR3 has 15 residues. V trimming: 5 bases; J trimming: 5 bases; junction bases outside the gene matches: 9. The CDR3 here is CASSLAGTGPYGYTF. As DNA, the CDR3 is TGTGCCAGTAGTCTGGCAGGGACAGGGCCTTATGGCTACACCTTC.

This chain joins TRBV5-5 and TRBJ2-2; D is perhaps TRBD2 (6 bases). V shed 2 bases and J shed 3 bases, with 11 bases lying between them. CDR1 SGHKS and CDR2 YYEKEE come from the germline V gene (reference sequence). The CDR3 has 15 residues. This CDR3 is CASSFAGIDTGELFF. CDR3 DNA: TGTGCCAGCAGCTTTGCGGGGATCGACACCGGGGAGCTGTTTTTT.

The V and J genes are TRBV12-3 or TRBV12-4 and TRBJ1-2; D gene unclear. The V end lost 3 bases, the J end lost 5 bases, and 7 bases lay between the germline ends. This CDR3 comprises 12 residues. CDR3 in DNA: TGTGCCAGCAGTTTTGCTAGTTATGGCTACACCTTC. This codes for CASSFASYGYTF.

The rearrangement links TRBV5-1 to TRBJ1-2; TRBD1 matches at 9 bases. V lost 3 bases and J lost 4; bases outside the gene matches: 1. The CDR3 loop spans 13 amino acids. CDR1 SGHRS and CDR2 YFSETQ come from the germline V gene. The CDR3 DNA is TGCGCCAGCAGCTGGGACAGGGCCTATGGCTACACCTTC. It encodes CASSWDRAYGYTF.

This CDR3 reads CATSELREGNEKLFF. The CDR3 bases are TGTGCCACCAGTGAGCTGAGGGAGGGCAATGAAAAACTGTTTTTT. This chain links TRBV24-1 with TRBJ1-4; D is ambiguous. CDR1 KGHDR and CDR2 SFDVKD come from the germline V gene. V lost 4 bases and J lost 5, with 13 bases in between. The CDR3 is 15 residues long.

This clone was picked up one time. V is TRBV4-3 and J is TRBJ2-7; 8 bases agree with TRBD2. This CDR3 spans 15 amino acids. After removal of 0 bases from V and 5 bases from J, the junction contained 6 bases not matched to a gene. Per the germline V gene, CDR1 is LGHNA and CDR2 is YSLEER. The CDR3 DNA reads TGCGCCAGCAGCCAAGAGGGCGGGAGGCTCGACGAGCAGTACTTC. Translated, it gives CASSQEGGRLDEQYF.

This chain links TRBV4-2 with TRBJ2-7; D is unclear. This CDR3 is 11 amino acids long. The germline CDR1 and CDR2 sequences are LGHNA and YNFKEQ. V was shortened by 5 bases and J by 2 bases, with 4 bases between the two germline ends. The CDR3 here is CASSSAYEQYF. CDR3 nucleotides: TGTGCCAGCAGCTCAGCCTACGAGCAGTACTTC.

V usage is TRBV5-1 and J usage is TRBJ1-2, with TRBD1 matching 7 bases. The V gene's germline CDR1 is SGHRS and CDR2 YFSETQ. With V trimmed by 0 bases and J by 5 bases, 7 bases remained unmatched. The CDR3 runs to 15 residues. The CDR3, as DNA: TGCGCCAGCAGCTTGGGAGGGACAGCCCCTTATGGCTACACCTTC. As protein: CASSLGGTAPYGYTF. Based on the CDR3 plus reference TRBV5-1 and TRBJ1-2, the full variable domain is KAGVTQTPRYLIKTRGQQVTLSCSPISGHRSVSWYQQTPGQGLQFLFEYFSETQRNKGNFPGRFSGRQFSNSRSEMNVSTLELGDSALYLCASSLGGTAPYGYTFGSGTRLTVV.

This clone was picked up one time. The rearrangement joins TRBV4-2 to TRBJ1-2; tentatively, D is TRBD1 (5 bases). Germline V gene lookup returns CDR1 LGHNA and CDR2 YNFKEQ. CDR3 length: 15 amino acids. V dropped 4 bases and J dropped 2 bases, with 14 bases sitting between them. In nucleotides, the CDR3 is TGTGCCAGCAGCCTCGGAAGGGGCCCAAACTATGGCTACACCTTC. This codes for CASSLGRGPNYGYTF.